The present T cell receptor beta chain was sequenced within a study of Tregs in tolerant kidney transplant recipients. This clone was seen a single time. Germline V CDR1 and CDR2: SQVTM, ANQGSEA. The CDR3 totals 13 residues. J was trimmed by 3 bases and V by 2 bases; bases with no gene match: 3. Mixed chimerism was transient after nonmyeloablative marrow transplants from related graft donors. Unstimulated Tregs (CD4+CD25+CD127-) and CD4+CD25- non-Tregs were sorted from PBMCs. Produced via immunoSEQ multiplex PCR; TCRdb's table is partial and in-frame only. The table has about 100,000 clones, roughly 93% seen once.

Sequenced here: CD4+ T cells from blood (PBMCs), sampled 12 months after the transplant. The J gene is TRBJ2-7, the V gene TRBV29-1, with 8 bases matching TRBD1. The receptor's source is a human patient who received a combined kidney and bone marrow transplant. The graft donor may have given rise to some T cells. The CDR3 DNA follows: TGCAGCGTTGAAACACAGGGGGTCTACGAGCAGTACTTC. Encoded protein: CSVETQGVYEQYF.